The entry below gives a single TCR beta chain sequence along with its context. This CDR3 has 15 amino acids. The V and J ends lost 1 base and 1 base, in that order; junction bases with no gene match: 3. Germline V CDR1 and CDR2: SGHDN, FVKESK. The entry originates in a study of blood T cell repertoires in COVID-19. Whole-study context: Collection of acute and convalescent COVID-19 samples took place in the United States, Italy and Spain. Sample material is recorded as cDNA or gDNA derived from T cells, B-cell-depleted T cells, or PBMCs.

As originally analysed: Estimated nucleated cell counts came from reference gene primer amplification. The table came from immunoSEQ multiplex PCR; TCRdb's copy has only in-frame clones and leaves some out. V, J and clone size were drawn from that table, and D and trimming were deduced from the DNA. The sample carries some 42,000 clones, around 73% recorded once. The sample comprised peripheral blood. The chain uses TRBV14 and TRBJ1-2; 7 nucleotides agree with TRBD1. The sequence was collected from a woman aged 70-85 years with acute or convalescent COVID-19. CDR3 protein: CASSQGTGYNYGYTF. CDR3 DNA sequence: TGTGCCAGCAGCCAAGGGACAGGTTATAACTATGGCTACACCTTC.